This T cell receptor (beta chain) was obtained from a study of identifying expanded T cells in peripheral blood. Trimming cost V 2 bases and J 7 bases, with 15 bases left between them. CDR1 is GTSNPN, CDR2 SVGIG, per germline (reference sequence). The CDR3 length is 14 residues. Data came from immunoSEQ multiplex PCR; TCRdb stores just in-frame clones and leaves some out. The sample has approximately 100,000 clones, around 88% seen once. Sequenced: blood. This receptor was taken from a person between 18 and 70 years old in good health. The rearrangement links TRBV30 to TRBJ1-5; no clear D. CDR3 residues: CAWSPRSQGQPQHF. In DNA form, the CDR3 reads TGTGCCTGGAGTCCCCGGTCCCAAGGGCAGCCCCAGCATTTT.